This T cell receptor beta chain was found in a study of blood T cell repertoires in COVID-19. This table comes from immunoSEQ multiplex PCR, and its TCRdb copy is limited to in-frame clones, with some not included. The sample holds some 100,000 clones, around four fifths seen once. The CDR3 is 16 residues long. Germline CDR1 reads MGHRA; CDR2 reads YSYEKL. V trimming: 3 bases; J trimming: 6 bases; junction bases outside the gene matches: 9. This TCR derives from a woman aged 70-85 years with active or convalescent COVID-19. The sequenced sample was peripheral blood. The gene calls are TRBV4-1 and TRBJ1-5; 9 bases are a match to TRBD1. CDR3 residues: CASSQPGTGIAQPQHF. The CDR3 coding sequence is TGCGCCAGCAGCCAGCCCGGGACAGGGATCGCTCAGCCCCAGCATTTT.